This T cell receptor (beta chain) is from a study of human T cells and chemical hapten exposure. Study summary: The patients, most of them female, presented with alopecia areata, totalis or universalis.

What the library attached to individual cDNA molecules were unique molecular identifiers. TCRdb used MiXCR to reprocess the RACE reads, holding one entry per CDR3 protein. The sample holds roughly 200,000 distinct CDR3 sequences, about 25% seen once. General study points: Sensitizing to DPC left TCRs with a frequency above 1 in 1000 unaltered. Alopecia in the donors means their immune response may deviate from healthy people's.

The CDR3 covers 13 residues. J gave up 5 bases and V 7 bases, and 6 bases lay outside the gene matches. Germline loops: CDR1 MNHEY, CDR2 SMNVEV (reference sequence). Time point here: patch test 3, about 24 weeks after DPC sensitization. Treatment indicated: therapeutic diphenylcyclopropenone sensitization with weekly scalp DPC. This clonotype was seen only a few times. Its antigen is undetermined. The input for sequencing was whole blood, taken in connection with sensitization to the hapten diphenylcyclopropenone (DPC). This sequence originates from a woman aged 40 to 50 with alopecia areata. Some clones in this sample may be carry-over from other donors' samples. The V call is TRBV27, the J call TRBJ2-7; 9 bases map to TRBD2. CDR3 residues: CASNVAGEDEQYF. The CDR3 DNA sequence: TGTGCCAGCAACGTAGCGGGAGAGGACGAGCAGTACTTC.